This T cell receptor beta chain was identified during a study of blood T cell repertoires in COVID-19. Trimming pared 1 base from V and 4 bases from J, leaving 12 bases between. This CDR3 is built from 15 residues. The V gene's germline CDR1 is SGHTA and CDR2 FQGTGA. In the original processing: Cell counts per sample came from amplifying reference gene primers. Measured with immunoSEQ multiplex PCR; TCRdb has only the in-frame clones, and not every one. V and J calls and clone size are those listed in that table; D and trimming were worked out from the DNA. The data hold hundreds of thousands of clones, with roughly 90% observed a single time. Recovered status in Cohort 3 required two negative PCRs, clearance, or symptom resolution.

This TCR was sampled from a man aged 55 to 70 who had recovered from COVID-19. The rearrangement joins TRBV7-3 to TRBJ2-3; D is perhaps TRBD2 (5 bases). Sequenced material: PBMCs or T cells enriched from blood (not recorded which). In DNA form, the CDR3 reads TGTGCCAGCAGCTTAATGCGTGCGGGCGCAGATACGCAGTATTTT. Protein: CASSLMRAGADTQYF.